What follows are 6 T cell receptor beta chains derived from one specimen sequenced in a study of OX40 agonist ivuxolimab in advanced cancers. The repertoire was sequenced with immunoSEQ multiplex PCR; TCRdb's copy has only in-frame clones and lacks some. Among approximately 86,000 clones listed, approximately 91% were seen once. The sample was CD4+ or CD8+ T cells sorted from blood, taken in a trial of the OX40 agonist ivuxolimab. These receptors were taken from an adult with an advanced solid tumor such as melanoma, head and neck, liver or kidney cancer.

This clone came up once. The CDR3 nucleotides are TGTGCCAGCAGCTCCAACCACAGGGGCCCCTCCTACGAGCAGTACTTC. It translates to CASSSNHRGPSYEQYF. The chain is built from TRBV5-6 and TRBJ2-7, with 7 nucleotides matching TRBD1. The CDR3 spans 16 residues. Germline trimming cut 3 bases from V and 0 bases from J; bases unmatched to any gene: 9. The germline CDR1 and CDR2 sequences are SGHDT and YYEEEE.

Only one count was recorded for this clone. The rearrangement joins TRBV19 to TRBJ2-7, with a tentative D call TRBD1 (6 bases). V was trimmed by 5 bases and J by 3 bases, leaving 14 bases between them. Germline CDR1 reads LNHDA; CDR2 reads SQIVND (reference sequence). The CDR3 has 14 amino acids. The CDR3 bases are TGTGCCAGTAGTCCGACAGGTACTAGCTACGAGCAGTACTTC. Translating gives CASSPTGTSYEQYF.

The rearrangement joins TRBV18 to TRBJ1-2; unclear D gene. Germline lookup yields CDR1 KGHSH and CDR2 LQKENI. The CDR3 has 14 amino acids. The V end was cut by 2 bases, the J end by 3 bases, with 10 bases between. CDR3 sequence: CASSPEDSYYGYTF. The DNA of the CDR3 is TGTGCCAGCTCACCAGAGGACTCTTACTATGGCTACACCTTC.

This chain connects TRBV6-1 to TRBJ2-2; possible D gene TRBD1, 6 bases. CDR1 and CDR2 (germline): MNHNS, SASEGT. The CDR3 extends over 15 amino acids. Trimming stripped 5 bases from V and 6 bases from J, with 16 bases between. CDR3: CASSQSSGVAGELFF. The CDR3 DNA follows: TGTGCCAGCAGTCAATCATCAGGGGTGGCCGGGGAGCTGTTTTTT.

The chain recombines TRBV19 with TRBJ2-1; D is unclear. Germline V CDR1 and CDR2: LNHDA, SQIVND (reference sequence). The CDR3 loop spans 14 amino acids. The ends were cut back, 1 base at V and 0 bases at J, with 4 bases in the middle. CDR3 nucleotides: TGTGCCAGTAGTATAGTTGGCTCCTACAATGAGCAGTTCTTC. This codes for CASSIVGSYNEQFF.

The sample holds a few counts of this clone. The genes are TRBV6-1 and TRBJ2-3; D not certain. The CDR3 is made up of 15 amino acids. Between the trimmed V and J ends, which lost 8 bases and 4 bases, there was a span of 19 bases. Per germline, CDR1 MNHNS and CDR2 SASEGT. Written as DNA, the CDR3 is TGTGCCAGCTGTGGGTTGTACGCCGCGCCAGATACGCAGTATTTT. This sequence encodes CASCGLYAAPDTQYF.